These 21 T cell receptor beta chains came from one sample sequenced in a study of glioma-infiltrating T cells. TCR alpha and beta CDR3 regions were amplified from RNA using iRepertoire nested multiplex PCR. TCRdb redid the calling of the multiplex PCR reads with MiXCR, one entry per CDR3 protein. The sample includes 400,000 or so distinct CDR3 sequences, roughly two fifths of them seen just once. Sequenced material: glioma tissue, nonneoplastic brain tissue, or PBMCs (not recorded which). All receptors come from a human donor with low-grade glioma or glioblastoma, undergoing nonglioma brain surgery, or in good health (not recorded which).

This chain joins TRBV20-1 and TRBJ2-5; 8 positions agree with TRBD2. The CDR3 consists of 14 residues. Per germline, CDR1 DFQATT and CDR2 SNEGSKA (reference sequence). CDR3 sequence: CSLTSGMCQETQYF. The CDR3 DNA reads TGCAGCCTAACTAGCGGAATGTGCCAAGAGACCCAGTACTTC.

This clonotype was picked up many times. V is TRBV6-5 and J is TRBJ1-1; tentatively, D is TRBD1 (5 bases). CDR1 is MNHEY and CDR2 is SVGAGI in the germline V gene. V was trimmed by 2 bases and J by 8 bases, leaving 21 bases between them. The CDR3 is made up of 16 amino acids. The CDR3 coding sequence is TGTGCCAGCAGTTACGGTTTCTCCGGGACCGCGACCGAAGCTTTCTTT. The encoded protein is CASSYGFSGTATEAFF.

To note about this clonotype: Being one base from a much bigger clone, this may be a read error. The V call is TRBV7-2, the J call TRBJ1-2; D possibly corresponds to TRBD1 (5 bases). The CDR3 has 12 amino acids. Germline CDR1 SGHTA, CDR2 FQGNSA. V lost 1 base and J lost 9, with 9 bases in between. The CDR3 DNA is TGTGCCAGCAGCTTAGTCCAGGGTTGCTACACCTTC. It is translated as CASSLVQGCYTF.

Concerning this clonotype itself: This could be a read error, since a much larger clone is one nucleotide away. The chain is built from TRBV28 and TRBJ1-1; the D gene is possibly TRBD1 (5 bases). Trimming removed 2 bases from V and 4 bases from J, with 17 bases in between. The CDR3 spans 16 residues. From germline, CDR1 is MDHEN and CDR2 SYDVKM. The chain's CDR3 is CASSLVAGRVSTEAFF. CDR3 in DNA: TGTGCCAGCAGTTTAGTGGCAGGGCGTGTCAGCACTGAAGCTTTCTTT.

This clonotype was counted ten times or more. The chain employs TRBV6-2 or TRBV6-3 and TRBJ2-7; 8 positions agree with TRBD2. V shed 7 bases and J 2 bases; nucleotides not matched to a gene: 10. The CDR3 spans 15 residues. In germline, CDR1 is MNHEY, CDR2 SVGEGT. The CDR3 DNA reads TGTGCCAGCATGGGGTTCGTCGGGAGGGCCTACGAGCAGTACTTC. It is translated as CASMGFVGRAYEQYF.

In its sample, this clonotype was seen many times. The V gene is TRBV20-1, the J gene TRBJ1-1; 7 nucleotides agree with TRBD1. CDR1 is DFQATT and CDR2 is SNEGSKA in the germline V gene (reference sequence). Unmatched junction bases numbered 5, after V lost 3 bases and J lost 4 bases. The CDR3 runs to 13 residues. The CDR3 DNA reads as TGCAGTGCTAGCGACAGGGATGTCACTGAAGCTTTCTTT. Translating it yields CSASDRDVTEAFF.

As for this clonotype: A much larger clone lies a single base off, so this may be a read error. The J gene is TRBJ2-3, the V gene TRBV6-9; a weak D match, TRBD2 (6 bases). Germline loops: CDR1 MNHGY, CDR2 SVAAGI. The V end lost 4 bases, the J end lost 4 bases, and 15 bases lay between the germline ends. The CDR3 runs 15 residues. The CDR3 spells CASSCEAGSSDTQYF. CDR3 bases: TGTGCCAGCAGTTGCGAAGCGGGCTCGTCAGATACGCAGTATTTT.

Concerning this clonotype itself: Possible read error: a much larger clone is one base away. The chain is built from TRBV27 and TRBJ1-2, with D possibly TRBD1 on 6 matching bases. The germline CDR1 and CDR2 sequences are MNHEY and SMNVEV (reference sequence). The CDR3 length is 13 residues. The CDR3 coding sequence is TGTGCCAGCCGTTTTAGGGGGTCAAATGGCTACACCTTC. Translated, it gives CASRFRGSNGYTF.

The genes are TRBV27 and TRBJ2-1; 8 positions match TRBD2. The trim removed 2 bases at V and 3 bases at J, leaving 6 bases unmatched. The CDR3 extends over 16 amino acids. The germline V gene encodes CDR1 MNHEY and CDR2 SMNVEV (reference sequence). CDR3 bases: TGTGCCAGCAGTTTAAGGTCGGGGGGGTTCTACAATGAGCAGTTCTTC. Amino acids: CASSLRSGGFYNEQFF.

This clonotype was picked up a small number of times. The gene calls are TRBV4-1 and TRBJ2-3, with D perhaps given as TRBD1 or TRBD2 (5 bases each). CDR1 MGHRA and CDR2 YSYEKL come from the germline V gene. The V and J ends lost 4 bases and 4 bases respectively, with 18 bases between them. The CDR3 loop spans 16 amino acids. CDR3 region: CASSRTVRDPPDTQYF. CDR3 sequence (DNA): TGCGCCAGCAGCCGTACTGTCAGGGACCCCCCAGATACGCAGTATTTT.

This clonotype was detected ten times or more. The chain uses TRBV27 and TRBJ1-5; D not certain. Germline V CDR1 and CDR2: MNHEY, SMNVEV (reference sequence). This CDR3 spans 13 amino acids. The V and J ends lost 5 bases and 7 bases respectively, with 12 bases between them. The CDR3 sequence: CASSPLPGQPQHF. In nucleotides, the CDR3 is TGTGCCAGCAGTCCCCTCCCCGGACAGCCCCAGCATTTT.

Regarding this clonotype: This may arise from a read error, as a much more abundant clone is one base away. The gene calls are TRBV6-1 and TRBJ1-4; D uncertain. CDR3 length equals 13 residues. The germline gives CDR1 MNHNS, CDR2 SASEGT. The CDR3 here is CASSGVTSEKLFF. The CDR3 DNA is TGTGCCAGCAGCGGGGTGACTAGTGAAAAACTGTTTTTT.

The chain combines TRBV20-1 with TRBJ2-1; 10 bases match TRBD2. CDR3 length: 16 amino acids. Looked up from germline, CDR1 is DFQATT and CDR2 is SNEGSKA (reference sequence). The trim removed 2 bases at V and 10 bases at J, leaving 14 bases unmatched. In nucleotides, the CDR3 is TGCAGTGCTAGATCCCGGACTAGCGGAAGACCCTACGAGCAGTTCTTC. Protein: CSARSRTSGRPYEQFF.

The sample holds many counts of this clonotype. DNA of the CDR3: TGTGCCAGCAGTTACGGAGGATCCCTTAGCAATCAGCCCCAGCATTTT. Protein: CASSYGGSLSNQPQHF. V usage is TRBV6-2 or TRBV6-3 and J usage is TRBJ1-5; no clear D gene. The CDR3 has 16 amino acids. CDR1 and CDR2 from the germline V gene are MNHEY and SVGEGT. V shed 2 bases and J shed 0 bases, with 11 bases lying between them.

This clonotype was counted a few times. The J gene is TRBJ1-1, the V gene TRBV6-1, with a tentative D call TRBD1 (5 bases). Germline assignment: CDR1 MNHNS and CDR2 SASEGT. The CDR3 consists of 15 residues. Trimming took off 5 bases at V and 11 bases at J, with 24 bases between the two ends. This CDR3 reads CASSSLHRQGSQAFF. CDR3 DNA: TGTGCCAGCAGTTCTCTACACCGGCAGGGAAGTCAGGCTTTCTTT.

The table lists this clonotype with a few counts. This sequence joins TRBV7-2 and TRBJ2-7, with 8 bases fitting TRBD2. V lost 3 bases and J lost 0; bases outside the gene matches: 10. The length of the CDR3 is 17 residues. Germline CDR1 is SGHTA and CDR2 is FQGNSA. The CDR3 DNA reads TGTGCCAGCAGCTTCGGACTAGCCAACCAGCCCTCCTACGAGCAGTACTTC. Residues: CASSFGLANQPSYEQYF.

This chain connects TRBV28 to TRBJ2-5; D is perhaps TRBD1 (6 bases). This CDR3 is built from 14 residues. Germline CDR1 and CDR2: MDHEN and SYDVKM. Trimming left V 5 bases short and J 3 bases short, with 13 bases between. The CDR3 coding sequence is TGTGCCAGCAGTACCAACAGGGTCGAAGAGACCCAGTACTTC. As protein: CASSTNRVEETQYF.

As regards this clonotype: A much larger clone sits a single nucleotide away, making a read error possible. V gene TRBV7-9 combines with J gene TRBJ1-5; tentatively, D is TRBD1 (5 bases). V lost 6 bases, J lost 0 bases, and 12 bases lay in between. The CDR3 runs to 15 residues. CDR1 SEHNR and CDR2 FQNEAQ come from the germline V gene (reference sequence). The CDR3 coding sequence is TGTGCCAGCAGATCGGGACTTTATAGCAATCAGCCCCAGCATTTT. It encodes CASRSGLYSNQPQHF.

Turning to this clonotype: A much larger clone sits a single nucleotide away, making a read error possible. This chain joins TRBV27 and TRBJ2-1; TRBD2 matches at 9 bases. Germline trimming cut 7 bases from V and 6 bases from J; bases unmatched to any gene: 16. CDR1 is MNHEY and CDR2 is SMNVEV in the germline V gene (reference sequence). CDR3 length: 17 residues. CDR3 amino acids: CASISLSGGPPLNEQFF. The CDR3 DNA reads as TGTGCCAGCATCTCCCTCAGCGGGGGGCCTCCCCTCAATGAGCAGTTCTTC.

In this sample, this clonotype turned up a few times. The chain recombines TRBV7-2 with TRBJ2-7, with 8 bases that match TRBD1. V shed 0 bases and J 3 bases; nucleotides not matched to a gene: 4. The germline gives CDR1 SGHTA, CDR2 FQGNSA. CDR3 length: 15 residues. CDR3 region: CASSLAVGQDYEQYF. CDR3 coding DNA: TGTGCCAGCAGCTTAGCTGTGGGACAGGACTACGAGCAGTACTTC.

V usage is TRBV3-1 and J usage is TRBJ2-5, with 9 bases identical to TRBD2. Germline loops: CDR1 LGHDT, CDR2 YNNKEL (reference sequence). This CDR3 is built from 16 residues. Trimming removed 5 bases from V and 4 bases from J; junction bases left unmatched: 11. The DNA of the CDR3 is TGTGCCAGCAGCTCCTTTGCGGGAGGGCCATTAGAGACCCAGTACTTC. Amino acids: CASSSFAGGPLETQYF.